The 5 T cell receptor beta chains below were found in one sample sequenced in a study of lymphopenia after photon versus proton radiotherapy. Using immunoSEQ multiplex PCR, the repertoire was profiled, and TCRdb retains in-frame clones only, with some absent. The table shows approximately 150,000 clones, with 70% to 90% occurring only once. The input for sequencing was peripheral blood, taken from a patient treated with photon-based radiotherapy. The receptors were gathered from a man between 45 and 60 years old with gastric cancer.

As concerns this clone: Other DNA sequences from this sample encode an identical CDR3 as well. CDR3 bases: TGTGCCAGCAGCTTGGGGGGACCCTACGAGCAGTACTTC. Its protein product is CASSLGGPYEQYF. The J gene is TRBJ2-7, the V gene TRBV5-6; perhaps D is TRBD1 or TRBD2 (5 bases each). CDR1 and CDR2 from the germline V gene are SGHDT and YYEEEE. This CDR3 has 13 amino acids. The V end was cut by 0 bases, the J end by 2 bases, with 6 bases between.

Only one count was recorded for this clone. V gene TRBV5-1 combines with J gene TRBJ2-7; 7 bases agree with TRBD1. Germline trimming cut 1 base from V and 1 base from J; bases unmatched to any gene: 5. The CDR3 covers 15 residues. The V gene's germline CDR1 is SGHRS and CDR2 YFSETQ. This CDR3 is CASSLRLGQSYEQYF. The CDR3 coding sequence is TGCGCCAGCAGCTTGCGATTGGGACAGTCCTACGAGCAGTACTTC.

This clone was detected only once. The chain uses TRBV5-1 and TRBJ2-5, with 7 bases lining up with TRBD1. This CDR3 has 14 amino acids. The V segment lost 4 bases and the J segment 2 bases; nucleotides outside the gene matches: 5. In germline, CDR1 is SGHRS, CDR2 YFSETQ. CDR3 sequence: CASSPMGQQETQYF. The DNA for the CDR3 is TGCGCCAGCAGCCCAATGGGACAGCAAGAGACCCAGTACTTC.

The J gene is TRBJ2-7, the V gene TRBV7-2, with D possibly being TRBD1 (5 bases). The CDR3 runs to 16 residues. The germline gives CDR1 SGHTA, CDR2 FQGNSA. The V end was cut by 4 bases, the J end by 6 bases, with 22 bases between. CDR3 loop: CASSSPLLGHAPEQYF. The DNA of the CDR3 is TGTGCCAGCAGCTCGCCACTTCTTGGACACGCGCCCGAGCAGTACTTC.

The chain uses TRBV5-6 and TRBJ2-7; 7 bases align to TRBD1. V lost 0 bases and J lost 0; bases outside the gene matches: 3. This CDR3 region has 15 residues. CDR1 and CDR2 from the germline V gene are SGHDT and YYEEEE. CDR3 in amino acids: CASSLAGTASYEQYF. In nucleotides, the CDR3 is TGTGCCAGCAGCTTGGCCGGGACAGCCTCCTACGAGCAGTACTTC.